A selection of T cell receptor beta chains follows, all from one sample in a study of vaccination effects on CD4 cells after COVID-19. The table came from immunoSEQ multiplex PCR; TCRdb's copy has only in-frame clones and leaves some out. The repertoire has about 46,000 clones, about 74% of them found once; the top ten carry roughly 8.7%. These receptors lack a known antigen. The sample in question was CD4+ T cells from PBMCs cultured without peptide, obtained before COVID-19 vaccination. These receptors originate from a human donor who had a prior SARS-CoV-2 infection. Each CDR3 is given with its conserved first and last residue.

>TRBV19|TRBJ1-5
CASRGDLSNQPQHF
>TRBV27|TRBJ2-2
CASSLLAGHTGELFF
>TRBV7-9|TRBJ2-6
CASSLVESGRLGGANVLTF
>TRBV5-1|TRBJ2-3
CASSLVRGGGTDTQYF
>TRBV19|TRBJ1-6
CATSNLPHSGSPLHF
>TRBV7-6|TRBJ2-3
CASSLVGVDSTDTQYF
>TRBV4-3|TRBJ1-2
CASSQELREAYGYTF
>TRBV18|TRBJ1-4
CASSLESGYRVIATNEKLFF
>TRBV5-1|TRBJ2-7
CASSTSGPTYEQYF
>TRBV10-2|TRBJ2-5
CASSESLRDRQETQYF
>TRBV7-3|TRBJ2-2
CASSSTHTGELFF
>TRBV10-3|TRBJ2-1
CAISDRDRGLRSSYNEQFF
>TRBV4-3|TRBJ2-1
CASSLALSSYNEQFF
>TRBV11-1|TRBJ1-1
CASSVGGDLTEAFF
>TRBV7-6|TRBJ2-7
CASSSRTGHSYEQYF
>TRBV3-1/TRBV3-2|TRBJ2-2
CASSHSGTGWTGELFF
>TRBV28|TRBJ2-5
CASRTGIVETQYF
>TRBV7-9|TRBJ2-7
CASKSTGQGTYEQYF
>TRBV28|TRBJ1-3
CASSSTGGRDTIYF
>TRBV1|TRBJ2-3
CTSSQDDGERGTTDTQYF
>TRBV11-3|TRBJ1-1
CASSLVLTGAVNTEAFF
>TRBV30|TRBJ2-2
CAWSVNRWQFPGELFF
>TRBV9|TRBJ2-1
CASSVVGGHNEQFF
>TRBV3-1/TRBV3-2|TRBJ2-3
CASSPPSVTDTQYF
>TRBV7-7|TRBJ2-5
CASSSTVYEETQYF
>TRBV11-1|TRBJ2-2
CASSPLGHLNTGELFF
>TRBV6-2/TRBV6-3|TRBJ2-1
CASSYSPRDLDNEQFF
>TRBV5-1|TRBJ1-3
CASSLAGTSSGNTIYF
>TRBV7-3|TRBJ2-3
CASSLPGLLSTDTQYF
>TRBV5-4|TRBJ2-5
CASSLALWTGQETQYF
>TRBV7-2|TRBJ2-5
CASSLDRGQETQYF
>TRBV5-1|TRBJ2-7
CASSLGQGANSYEQYF
>TRBV24-1|TRBJ2-2
CATSTSGRNTGELFF
>TRBV4-3|TRBJ2-5
CASSQEVRQETQYF
>TRBV2|TRBJ2-3
CASSVSSGATDTQYF
>TRBV18|TRBJ2-2
CASSPQGADGELFF
>TRBV9|TRBJ2-3
CASSPGLAGFYTQYF
>TRBV5-4|TRBJ2-5
CASSPDRVQETQYF
>TRBV7-7|TRBJ2-3
CASSPTRFLTDTQYF
>TRBV4-2|TRBJ1-2
CASSLGTAASNYGYTF
>TRBV6-5|TRBJ2-6
CASTNGGAGANVLTF
>TRBV10-3|TRBJ2-5
CAISEQGGEETQYF
>TRBV5-5|TRBJ2-1
CASSLFGSYNEQFF
>TRBV5-1|TRBJ1-1
CASSLIGRVIAWPTEAFF
>TRBV23-1|TRBJ1-3
CASWGESAGSGNTIYF
>TRBV5-1|TRBJ1-1
CASSFDPGVNTEAFF
>TRBV7-9|TRBJ1-1
CASSPPGRGSTEAFF
>TRBV10-3|TRBJ2-1
CAIGGLAGGSSYNEQFF
>TRBV5-1|TRBJ2-7
CASSLRTGPYEQYF